Sequencing of this TCR beta chain was carried out in a study of T cells after yellow fever vaccination. Per germline, CDR1 SEHNR and CDR2 FQNEAQ (reference sequence). V trimming: 1 base; J trimming: 5 bases; junction bases outside the gene matches: 4. The CDR3 totals 15 residues. This clonotype was counted many times. Its cognate antigen is unknown. General study findings and limits: The study re-detected most primary-vaccination clones after the booster (about 95% CD4, approximately 88% CD8). Repertoires sorted by FACS could include abundant clonotypes that are contaminants from the bulk population. A limited proportion of clonotypes was detected within both the CD4 and CD8 compartments.

From the 5' RACE reads, TCRdb called clonotypes with MiXCR, one entry per CDR3 protein. Here the sample spans fewer than 350,000 distinct CDR3 sequences, over 8% being singletons. The sample consisted of PBMCs, taken on the day of the first yellow fever vaccination. The chain carries TRBV7-9 and TRBJ2-1; TRBD2 matches 8 bases. The receptor comes from a man aged 18-30 years who received the YFV17D yellow fever vaccine. The CDR3 region is CASSLVSGANNEQFF. The DNA for the CDR3 is TGTGCCAGCAGCTTAGTTAGCGGGGCCAACAATGAGCAGTTCTTC.